The TCR beta chain under discussion was sequenced for a study of T-cell reconstitution after alpha-beta-depleted transplantation in children (dated by TCRdb to the mid-2010s). Background for the entire study: The study quantitatively tracked T-cell immune reconstitution after TCRalphabeta/CD19-depleted allogeneic hematopoietic cell transplantation in children using TCR repertoire profiling.

The treatment or condition label, as the study defines it: allogeneic hematopoietic cell transplantation with graft depleted of TCRalphabeta T cells and CD19 B cells. Transplant recipients were children who received TCRalphabeta/CD19-depleted allogeneic hematopoietic cell grafts. Overall results and qualifications from the work: The apparently early alphabetaT-cell count recovery about two months after transplant was reportedly dependent on only several hundred rapidly expanded clones derived from non-depleted graft cells. In some patients, high TCRbeta diversity at day 60 was attributed to recipient T cells and intrathymic progenitors that had survived conditioning. The frequencies of hyperexpanded clones fell over the following months, and after one year, T-cell counts and TCRbeta diversity were mostly attributed to newly produced T cells.

This clonotype has a count of ten or more. No antigen is known for it. There are no base qualities to consult, and no much larger clone falls within one base. The CDR3 runs 17 residues from the cysteine to the phenylalanine. Left in the record is the CDR3 DNA by itself, 51 bases read in frame from the first base. CDR1 is given as MNHEY and CDR2 as SVGAGI, both from the germline V gene. Trimming removed 5 bases from V and 0 bases from J; the gene matches leave 12 bases unexplained. The library was generated by PCR. The instrument given in TCRdb is Illumina HiSeq 2500. To normalize quantification of the TCRbeta repertoire, the TCR libraries were built with molecular barcoding that relied on unique molecular identifiers. Starting from the raw public reads, TCRdb applied fastp trimming at Q25, assembled clones with MiXCR and retained in-frame beta chains. Every distinct CDR3 protein forms one entry, paired with its most common genes and DNA. For this sample the table gives over 450,000 distinct CDR3 sequences, of which about 11% were detected only once. Of the sample, roughly 2.1% falls within the top ten clones.

The sample in question was PBMCs, obtained before TCRalphabeta/CD19-depleted stem cell transplant. Recombination linked TRBV6-5 to TRBJ2-7; 8 junctional bases match TRBD2. The clonotype originates from a child aged 2 to 15 with inherited bone marrow failure, due to receive a stem cell transplant. The CDR3 loop reads CASSPGLVIWASYEQYF. Read as DNA, the sequence is TGTGCCAGCAGTCCGGGACTAGTTATTTGGGCCTCCTACGAGCAGTACTTC.